This TCR beta chain came from a study of blood T cells in healthy people across ages. Study-wide points: Nothing was known about donor CMV status, and this possibly confounded expanded clonotype changes.

This clonotype turned up a few times. Its target is unknown. It was with a sample-barcoded 5' primer and a J-beta primer mix that a second PCR of roughly 7 to 12 cycles was run. TCRdb re-called the 5' RACE reads through MiXCR, storing one row per CDR3 protein. The data contain about 640,000 distinct CDR3 sequences, 25% to 35% of them singletons. V lost 5 bases, J lost 1 base, and 14 bases lay in between. The CDR3 is 15 amino acids. Germline V CDR1 and CDR2: SGHVS, FQNEAQ. The rearrangement joins TRBV7-8 to TRBJ1-1, with a weak D call TRBD1 (6 bases). The material sequenced was blood. The clonotype originates from a woman aged 80 or over in good health. CDR3: CASSPYETGNTEAFF. CDR3 nucleotide sequence: TGTGCCAGCAGCCCGTACGAGACAGGGAACACTGAAGCTTTCTTT. Variable domain in full (rest from reference TRBV7-8 and TRBJ1-1): GAGVSQSPRYKVAKRGQDVALRCDPISGHVSLFWYQQALGQGPEFLTYFQNEAQLDKSGLPSDRFFAERPEGSVSTLKIQRTQQEDSAVYLCASSPYETGNTEAFFGQGTRLTVV.